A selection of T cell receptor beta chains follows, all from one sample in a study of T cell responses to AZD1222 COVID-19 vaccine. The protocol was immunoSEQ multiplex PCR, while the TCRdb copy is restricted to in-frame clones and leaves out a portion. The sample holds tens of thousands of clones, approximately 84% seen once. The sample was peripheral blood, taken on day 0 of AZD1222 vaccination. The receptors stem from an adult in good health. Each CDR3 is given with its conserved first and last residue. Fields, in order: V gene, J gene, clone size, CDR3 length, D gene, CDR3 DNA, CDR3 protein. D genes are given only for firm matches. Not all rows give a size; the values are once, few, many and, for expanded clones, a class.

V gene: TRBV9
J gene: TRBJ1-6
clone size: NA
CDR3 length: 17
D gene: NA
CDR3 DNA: TGTGCCAGCAGCGTAGGTCCCAGTGGGGGCAATAATTCACCCCTCCACTTT
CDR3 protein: CASSVGPSGGNNSPLHF

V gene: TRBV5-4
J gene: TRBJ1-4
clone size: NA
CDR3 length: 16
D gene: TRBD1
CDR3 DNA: TGTGCCAGCAGCTTGGTGACAGGGAGGAACAACGAAAAACTGTTTTTT
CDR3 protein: CASSLVTGRNNEKLFF

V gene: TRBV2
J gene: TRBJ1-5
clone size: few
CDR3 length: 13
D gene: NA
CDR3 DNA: TGTGCCAGCAGTCCCCCTAGCAATCAGCCCCAGCATTTT
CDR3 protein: CASSPPSNQPQHF

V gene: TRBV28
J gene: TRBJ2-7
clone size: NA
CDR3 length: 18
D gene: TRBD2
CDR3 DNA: TGTGCCAGCAGTTTAAATTATGGACTAGCGGGAGGCTCCTACGAGCAGTACTTC
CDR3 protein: CASSLNYGLAGGSYEQYF

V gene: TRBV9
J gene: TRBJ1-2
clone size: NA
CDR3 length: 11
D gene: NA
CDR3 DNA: TGTGCCAGCAGTTACATCTATGGCTACACCTTC
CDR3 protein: CASSYIYGYTF

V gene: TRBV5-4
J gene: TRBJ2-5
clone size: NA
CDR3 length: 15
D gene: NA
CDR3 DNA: TGTGCCAGCAGCCGGGAGCCGGGAGACCAAGAGACCCAGTACTTC
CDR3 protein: CASSREPGDQETQYF

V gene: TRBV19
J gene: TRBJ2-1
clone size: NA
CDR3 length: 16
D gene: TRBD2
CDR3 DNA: TGTGCCAGTAGTATAGCGGCTAGCGGGAGTATAGATGAGCAGTTCTTC
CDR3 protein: CASSIAASGSIDEQFF

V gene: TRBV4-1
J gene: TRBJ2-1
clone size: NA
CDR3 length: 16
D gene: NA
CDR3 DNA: TGCGCCAGCAGCCAGACCCCTGCACCATCCTACAATGAGCAGTTCTTC
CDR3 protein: CASSQTPAPSYNEQFF

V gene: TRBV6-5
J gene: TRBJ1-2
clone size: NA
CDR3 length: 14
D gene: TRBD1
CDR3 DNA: TGTGCCAGCAGCTCCCCGACAGGGGGTTTTGGCTACACCTTC
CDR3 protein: CASSSPTGGFGYTF

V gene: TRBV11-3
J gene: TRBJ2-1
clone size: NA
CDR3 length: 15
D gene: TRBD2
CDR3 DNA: TGTGCCAGCAGCTTAATCCTAGCGGGGGGCAATGAGCAGTTCTTC
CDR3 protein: CASSLILAGGNEQFF

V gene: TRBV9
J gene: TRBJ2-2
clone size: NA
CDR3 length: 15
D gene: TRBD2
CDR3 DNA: TGTGCCAGCAGCGTTTCCGGGAGGGTCCCCGGGGAGCTGTTTTTT
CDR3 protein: CASSVSGRVPGELFF

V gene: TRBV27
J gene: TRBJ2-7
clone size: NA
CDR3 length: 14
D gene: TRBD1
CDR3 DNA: TGTGCCAGCCCCCCAGACAGGGCCACCTACGAGCAGTACTTC
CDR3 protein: CASPPDRATYEQYF

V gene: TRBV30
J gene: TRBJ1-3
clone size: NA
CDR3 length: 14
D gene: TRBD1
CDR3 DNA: TGTGCCTGGAGCGGGACAGGGGCTGGAAACACCATATATTTT
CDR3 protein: CAWSGTGAGNTIYF

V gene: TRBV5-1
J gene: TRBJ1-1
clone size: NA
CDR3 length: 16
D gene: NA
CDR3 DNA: TGCGCCAGCAGCTTGGATGGGGGGACATCGAACACTGAAGCTTTCTTT
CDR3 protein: CASSLDGGTSNTEAFF

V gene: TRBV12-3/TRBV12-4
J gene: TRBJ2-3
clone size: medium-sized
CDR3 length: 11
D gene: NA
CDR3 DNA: TGTGCCAGCAGTCCCACAGATACGCAGTATTTT
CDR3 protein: CASSPTDTQYF

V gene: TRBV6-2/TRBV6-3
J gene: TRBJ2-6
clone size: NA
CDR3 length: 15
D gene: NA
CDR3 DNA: TGTGCCAGCAGTGAGGACGGTTCTGGGGCCAACGTCCTGACTTTC
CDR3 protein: CASSEDGSGANVLTF

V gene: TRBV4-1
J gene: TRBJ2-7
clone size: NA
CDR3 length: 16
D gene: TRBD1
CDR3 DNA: TGCGCCAGCAGCCAAGATGTCTCAACAGGGGGTTGGGAGCAGTACTTC
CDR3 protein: CASSQDVSTGGWEQYF

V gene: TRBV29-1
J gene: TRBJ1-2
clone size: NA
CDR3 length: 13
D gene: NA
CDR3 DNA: TGCAGCGTTGGGTACAGGGCGGACTATGGCTACACCTTC
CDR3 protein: CSVGYRADYGYTF

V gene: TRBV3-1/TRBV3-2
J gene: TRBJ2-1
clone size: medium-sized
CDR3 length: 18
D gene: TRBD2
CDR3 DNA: TGTGCCAGCAGCCGCAAGAATCCGGGACTAGCGGGGGGTTGGGAGCAGTTCTTC
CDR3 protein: CASSRKNPGLAGGWEQFF

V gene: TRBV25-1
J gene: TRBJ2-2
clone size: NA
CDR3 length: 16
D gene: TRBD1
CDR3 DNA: TGTGCCAGCAGTGGCCACCCCAGGGGGCGCAGCGGGGAGCTGTTTTTT
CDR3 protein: CASSGHPRGRSGELFF

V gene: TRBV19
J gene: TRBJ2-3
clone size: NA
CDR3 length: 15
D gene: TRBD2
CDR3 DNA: TGTGCCAGTAGTCCCAGCGGGGGGGCCTCAGATACGCAGTATTTT
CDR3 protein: CASSPSGGASDTQYF

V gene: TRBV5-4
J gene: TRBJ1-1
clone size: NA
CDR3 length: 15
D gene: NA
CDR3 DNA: TGTGCCAGCAGCTTGGACAGGGCCCCGAACACTGAAGCTTTCTTT
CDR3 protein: CASSLDRAPNTEAFF

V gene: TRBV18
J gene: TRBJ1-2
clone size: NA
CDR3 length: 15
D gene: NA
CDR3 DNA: TGTGCCAGCTCGCCGGACAGACTAACTAACTATGGCTACACCTTC
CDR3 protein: CASSPDRLTNYGYTF

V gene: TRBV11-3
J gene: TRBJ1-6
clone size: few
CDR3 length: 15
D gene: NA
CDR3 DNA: TGTGCCAGCAGCTTAAGGGGAAACGATAATTCACCCCTCCACTTT
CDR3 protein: CASSLRGNDNSPLHF

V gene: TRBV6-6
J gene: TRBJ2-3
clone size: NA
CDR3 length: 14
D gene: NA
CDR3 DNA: TGTGCCAGCAGTTACCTGTCTAGCACAGATACGCAGTATTTT
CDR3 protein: CASSYLSSTDTQYF

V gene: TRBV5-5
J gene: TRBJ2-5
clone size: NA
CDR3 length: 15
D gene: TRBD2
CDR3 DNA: TGTGCCAGCAGCTGGGGGAGGGGCTTCCAAGAGACCCAGTACTTC
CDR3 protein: CASSWGRGFQETQYF